The clone carrying this T cell receptor (beta chain) was detected many times. Its specificity is unknown. This record belongs to a study of regulatory T cells in long-lasting Graves disease. Construction of TCR beta libraries relied on iRepertoire HTBI primers and on Arm-PCR targeting CDR3 regions. A single record per CDR3 protein comes from TCRdb applying MiXCR to the multiplex PCR reads. This table holds 400,000 to 500,000 distinct CDR3 sequences, around 15% found once. The CDR3 is 16 amino acids. Germline CDR1 is MNHEY and CDR2 is SMNVEV (reference sequence). The V and J ends lost 6 bases and 2 bases respectively, with 18 bases between them. Study-wide findings and caveats: Whereas new patients shared 1,000 or so public clonotypes, persistent patients shared more, at under 3,500. Persistent Graves' patients showed reduced TCR diversity versus newly diagnosed patients.

Time point given: newly diagnosed GD, antithyroid drugs for less than 3 months. From PBMCs, RNA was extracted and then used to make the TCR library. These data were likewise used in another study, on T cells in Graves' hyperthyroidism and ophthalmopathy.

The chain recombines TRBV27 with TRBJ2-3; no reliable D call. Here the sequenced sample was peripheral blood mononuclear cells (PBMCs), taken at new diagnosis, from a patient treated with antithyroid drugs. This TCR was recovered from a woman aged 50 to 60 with Graves disease. The DNA for the CDR3 is TGTGCCAGCAGCCCAGGACCAACTTGGGTCACAGATACGCAGTATTTT. Protein: CASSPGPTWVTDTQYF.